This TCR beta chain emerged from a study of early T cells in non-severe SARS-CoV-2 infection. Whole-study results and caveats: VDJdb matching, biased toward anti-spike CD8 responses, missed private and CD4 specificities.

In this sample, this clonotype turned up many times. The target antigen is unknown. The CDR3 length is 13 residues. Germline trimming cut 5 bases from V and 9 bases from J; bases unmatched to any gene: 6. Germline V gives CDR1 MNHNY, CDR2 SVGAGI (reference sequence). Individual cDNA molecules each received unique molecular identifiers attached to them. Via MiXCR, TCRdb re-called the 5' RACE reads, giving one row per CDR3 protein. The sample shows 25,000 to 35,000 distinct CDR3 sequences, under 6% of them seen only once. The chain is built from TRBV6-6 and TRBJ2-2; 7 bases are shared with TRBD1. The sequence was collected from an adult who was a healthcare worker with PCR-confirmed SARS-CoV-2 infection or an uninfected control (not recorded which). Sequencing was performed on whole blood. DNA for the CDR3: TGTGCCAGCAGTCCGACAGGGCTAAGGGAGCTGTTTTTT. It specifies CASSPTGLRELFF.